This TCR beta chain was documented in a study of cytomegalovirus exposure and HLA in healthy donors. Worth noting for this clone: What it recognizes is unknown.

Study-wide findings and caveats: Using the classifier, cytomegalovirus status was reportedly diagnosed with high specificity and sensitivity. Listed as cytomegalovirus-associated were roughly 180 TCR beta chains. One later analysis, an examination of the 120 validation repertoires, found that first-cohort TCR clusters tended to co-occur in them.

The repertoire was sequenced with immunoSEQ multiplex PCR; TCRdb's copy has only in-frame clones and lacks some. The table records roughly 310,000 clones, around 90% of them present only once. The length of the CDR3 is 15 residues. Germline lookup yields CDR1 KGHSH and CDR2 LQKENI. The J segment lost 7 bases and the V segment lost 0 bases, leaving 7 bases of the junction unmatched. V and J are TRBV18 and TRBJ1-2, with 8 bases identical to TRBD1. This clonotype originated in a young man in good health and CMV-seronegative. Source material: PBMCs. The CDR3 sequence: CASSPPGTGWRGYTF. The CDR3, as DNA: TGTGCCAGCTCACCACCCGGGACAGGCTGGCGTGGCTACACCTTC.